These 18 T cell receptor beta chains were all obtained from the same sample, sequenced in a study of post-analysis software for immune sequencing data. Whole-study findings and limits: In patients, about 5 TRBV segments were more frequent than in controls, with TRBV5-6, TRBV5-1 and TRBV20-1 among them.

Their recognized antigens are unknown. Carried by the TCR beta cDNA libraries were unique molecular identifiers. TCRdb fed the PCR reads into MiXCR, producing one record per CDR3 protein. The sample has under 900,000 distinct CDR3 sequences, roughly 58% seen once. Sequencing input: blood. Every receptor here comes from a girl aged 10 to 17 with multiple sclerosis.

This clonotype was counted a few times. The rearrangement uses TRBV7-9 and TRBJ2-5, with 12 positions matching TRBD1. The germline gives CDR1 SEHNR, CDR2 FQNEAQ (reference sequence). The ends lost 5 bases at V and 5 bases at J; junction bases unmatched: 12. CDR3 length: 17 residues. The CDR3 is CASSKPGQGAPSETQYF. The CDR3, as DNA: TGTGCCAGCAGCAAACCGGGACAGGGGGCGCCTTCTGAGACCCAGTACTTC.

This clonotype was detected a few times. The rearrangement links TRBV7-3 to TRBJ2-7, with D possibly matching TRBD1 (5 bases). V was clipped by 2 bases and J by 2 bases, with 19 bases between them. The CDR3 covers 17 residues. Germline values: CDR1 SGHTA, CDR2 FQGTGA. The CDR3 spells CASSLYGGHQLPYEQYF. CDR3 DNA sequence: TGTGCCAGCAGCTTATATGGCGGACACCAACTTCCCTACGAGCAGTACTTC.

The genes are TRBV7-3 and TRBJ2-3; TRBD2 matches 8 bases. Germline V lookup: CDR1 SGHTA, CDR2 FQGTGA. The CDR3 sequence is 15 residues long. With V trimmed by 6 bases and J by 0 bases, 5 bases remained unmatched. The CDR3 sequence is CASSSGGRSTDTQYF. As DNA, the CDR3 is TGTGCCAGCAGTAGTGGCGGGAGGAGCACAGATACGCAGTATTTT.

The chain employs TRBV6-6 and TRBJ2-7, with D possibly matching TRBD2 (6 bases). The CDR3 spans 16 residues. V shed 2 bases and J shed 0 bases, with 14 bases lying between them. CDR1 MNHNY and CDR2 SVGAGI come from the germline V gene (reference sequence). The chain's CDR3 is CASSYLLAQSSYEQYF. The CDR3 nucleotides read TGTGCCAGCAGTTACCTACTAGCACAGAGCTCCTACGAGCAGTACTTC.

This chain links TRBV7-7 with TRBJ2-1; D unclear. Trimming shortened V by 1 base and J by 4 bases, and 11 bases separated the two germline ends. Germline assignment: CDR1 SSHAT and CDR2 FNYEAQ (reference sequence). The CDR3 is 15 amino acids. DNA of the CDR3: TGTGCCAGCAGCTTAGGCGCCCAAGGGTACAATGAGCAGTTCTTC. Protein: CASSLGAQGYNEQFF.

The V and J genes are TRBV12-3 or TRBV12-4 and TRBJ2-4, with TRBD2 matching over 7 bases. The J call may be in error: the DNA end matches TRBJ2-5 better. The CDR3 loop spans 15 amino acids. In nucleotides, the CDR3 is TGTGCCAGCAGATCATCCGGGGGGTCCAAAGAGACCCAGTACTTC. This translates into CASRSSGGSKETQYF.

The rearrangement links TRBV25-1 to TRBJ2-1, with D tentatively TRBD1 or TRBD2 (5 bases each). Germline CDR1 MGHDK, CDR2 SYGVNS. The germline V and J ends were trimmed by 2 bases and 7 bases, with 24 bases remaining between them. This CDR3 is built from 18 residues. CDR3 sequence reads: CASSENQRLRMGENEQFF. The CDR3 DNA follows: TGTGCCAGCAGTGAAAACCAGCGCCTGAGGATGGGGGAAAATGAGCAGTTCTTC.

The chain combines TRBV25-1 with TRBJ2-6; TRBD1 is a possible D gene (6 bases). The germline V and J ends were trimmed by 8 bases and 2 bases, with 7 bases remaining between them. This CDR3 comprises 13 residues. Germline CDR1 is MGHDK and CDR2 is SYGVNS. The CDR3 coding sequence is TGTGCCAGCCGGACAGCTGGGGCCAACGTCCTGACTTTC. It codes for CASRTAGANVLTF.

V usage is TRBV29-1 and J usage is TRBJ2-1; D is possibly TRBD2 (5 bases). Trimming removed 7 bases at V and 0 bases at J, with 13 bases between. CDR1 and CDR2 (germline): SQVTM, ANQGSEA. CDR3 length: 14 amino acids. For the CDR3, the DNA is TGCAGCGCTGCGCGGGCAGTCTCCTACAATGAGCAGTTCTTC. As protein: CSAARAVSYNEQFF.

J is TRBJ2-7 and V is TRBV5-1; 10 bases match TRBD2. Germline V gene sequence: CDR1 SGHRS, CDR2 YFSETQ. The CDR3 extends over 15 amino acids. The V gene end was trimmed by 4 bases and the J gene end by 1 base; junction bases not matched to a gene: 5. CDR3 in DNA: TGCGCCAGCAGCACCGGACTAGCGGTTTCCTACGAGCAGTACTTC. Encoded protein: CASSTGLAVSYEQYF.

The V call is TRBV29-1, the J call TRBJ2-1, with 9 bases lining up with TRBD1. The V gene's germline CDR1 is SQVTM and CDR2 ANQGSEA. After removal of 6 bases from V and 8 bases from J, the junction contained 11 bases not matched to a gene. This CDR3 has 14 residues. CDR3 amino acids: CSVPGQGYRDEQFF. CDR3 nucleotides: TGCAGCGTACCGGGACAGGGTTACCGCGATGAGCAGTTCTTC.

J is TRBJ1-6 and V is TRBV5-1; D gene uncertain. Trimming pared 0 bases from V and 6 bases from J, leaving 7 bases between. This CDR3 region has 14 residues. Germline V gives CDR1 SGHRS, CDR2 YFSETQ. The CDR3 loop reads CASSLESLNSPLHF. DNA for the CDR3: TGCGCCAGCAGCTTGGAGAGCCTTAATTCACCCCTCCACTTT.

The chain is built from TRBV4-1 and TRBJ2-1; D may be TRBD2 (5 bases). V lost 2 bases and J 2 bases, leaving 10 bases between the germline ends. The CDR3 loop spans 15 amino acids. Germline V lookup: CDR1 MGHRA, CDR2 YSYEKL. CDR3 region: CASSQFGGPYNEQFF. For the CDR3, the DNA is TGCGCCAGCAGCCAATTCGGCGGGCCCTACAATGAGCAGTTCTTC.

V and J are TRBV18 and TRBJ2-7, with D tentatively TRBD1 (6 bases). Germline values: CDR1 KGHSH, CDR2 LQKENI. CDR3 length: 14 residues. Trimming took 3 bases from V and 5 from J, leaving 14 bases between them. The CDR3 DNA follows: TGTGCCAGCTCACCTGAAACAGGGATCCACGAGCAGTACTTC. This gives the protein CASSPETGIHEQYF.

The CDR3 DNA reads TGTGCCACCAGTGATTTGCGGAATGAGCAGTTCTTC. This sequence encodes CATSDLRNEQFF. The chain couples TRBV24-1 to TRBJ2-1; D uncertain. V was cut by 0 bases and J by 7 bases, with 3 bases left in between. The germline V gene encodes CDR1 KGHDR and CDR2 SFDVKD. The CDR3 is made up of 12 amino acids.

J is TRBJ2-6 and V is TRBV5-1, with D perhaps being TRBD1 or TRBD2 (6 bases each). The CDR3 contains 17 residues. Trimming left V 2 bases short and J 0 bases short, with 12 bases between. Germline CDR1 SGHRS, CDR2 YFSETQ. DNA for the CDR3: TGCGCCAGCAGCTTCACCCCGGGGGCCTCTGGGGCCAACGTCCTGACTTTC. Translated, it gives CASSFTPGASGANVLTF.

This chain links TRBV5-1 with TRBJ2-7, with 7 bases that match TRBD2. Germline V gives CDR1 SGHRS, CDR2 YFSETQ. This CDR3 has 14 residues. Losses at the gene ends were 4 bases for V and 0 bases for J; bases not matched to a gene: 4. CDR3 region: CASSPPSGSYEQYF. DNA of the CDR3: TGCGCCAGCAGCCCTCCTAGCGGCTCCTACGAGCAGTACTTC.

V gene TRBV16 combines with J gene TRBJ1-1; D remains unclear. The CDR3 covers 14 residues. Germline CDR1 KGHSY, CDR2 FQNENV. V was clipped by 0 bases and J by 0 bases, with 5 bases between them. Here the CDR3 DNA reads TGTGCCAGCAGCCAATCCGCCCTGAACACTGAAGCTTTCTTT. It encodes CASSQSALNTEAFF.